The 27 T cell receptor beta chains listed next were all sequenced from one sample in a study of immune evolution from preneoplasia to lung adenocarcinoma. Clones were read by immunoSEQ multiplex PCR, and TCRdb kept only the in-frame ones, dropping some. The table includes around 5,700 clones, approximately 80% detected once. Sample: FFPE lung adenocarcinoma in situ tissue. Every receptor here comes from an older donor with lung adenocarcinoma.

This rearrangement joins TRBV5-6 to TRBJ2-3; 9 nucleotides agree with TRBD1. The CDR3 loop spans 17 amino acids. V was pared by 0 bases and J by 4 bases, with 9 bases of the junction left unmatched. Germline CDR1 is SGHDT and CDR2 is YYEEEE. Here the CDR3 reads CASSLGVETGGSDTQYF. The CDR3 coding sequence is TGTGCCAGCAGCTTGGGGGTAGAGACAGGGGGATCAGATACGCAGTATTTT.

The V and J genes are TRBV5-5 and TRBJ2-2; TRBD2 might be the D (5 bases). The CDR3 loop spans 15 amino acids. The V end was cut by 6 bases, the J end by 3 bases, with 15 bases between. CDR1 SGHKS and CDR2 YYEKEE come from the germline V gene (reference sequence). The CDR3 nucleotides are TGTGCCAGCACCCTCCTGGACTCGTACACCGGGGAGCTGTTTTTT. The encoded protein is CASTLLDSYTGELFF.

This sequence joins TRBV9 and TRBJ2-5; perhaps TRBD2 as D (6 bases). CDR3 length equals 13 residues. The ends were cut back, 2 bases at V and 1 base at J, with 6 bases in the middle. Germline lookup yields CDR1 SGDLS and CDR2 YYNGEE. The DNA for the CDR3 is TGTGCCAGCAGCGTTAGCGGCCAAGAGACCCAGTACTTC. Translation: CASSVSGQETQYF.

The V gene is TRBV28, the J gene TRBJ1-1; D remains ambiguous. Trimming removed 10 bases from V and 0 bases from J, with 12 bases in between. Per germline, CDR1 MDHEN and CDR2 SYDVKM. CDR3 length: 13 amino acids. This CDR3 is CATSAEMNTEAFF. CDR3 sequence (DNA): TGTGCCACCTCGGCGGAAATGAACACTGAAGCTTTCTTT.

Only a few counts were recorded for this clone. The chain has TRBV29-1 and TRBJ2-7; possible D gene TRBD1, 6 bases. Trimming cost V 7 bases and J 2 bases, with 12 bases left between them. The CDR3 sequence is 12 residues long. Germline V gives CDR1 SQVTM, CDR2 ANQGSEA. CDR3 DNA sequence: TGCAGCGCCGCAGGGGTCGCCTACGAGCAGTACTTC. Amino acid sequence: CSAAGVAYEQYF.

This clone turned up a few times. CDR3: CATSRGVPNTEAFF. The DNA of the CDR3 is TGTGCCACCAGCAGAGGAGTACCGAACACTGAAGCTTTCTTT. The chain couples TRBV15 to TRBJ1-1; no definite D call. V was cut by 1 base and J by 1 base, with 7 bases left in between. This CDR3 region has 14 residues. Germline-derived CDR1 and CDR2 are LNHNV and YYDKDF (reference sequence).

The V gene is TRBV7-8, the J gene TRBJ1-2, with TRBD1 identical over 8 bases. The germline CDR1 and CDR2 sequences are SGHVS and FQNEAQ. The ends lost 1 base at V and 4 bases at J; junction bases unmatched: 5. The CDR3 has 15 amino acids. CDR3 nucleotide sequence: TGTGCCAGCAGCTTAGGGACAGGGATAGGCTATGGCTACACCTTC. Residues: CASSLGTGIGYGYTF.

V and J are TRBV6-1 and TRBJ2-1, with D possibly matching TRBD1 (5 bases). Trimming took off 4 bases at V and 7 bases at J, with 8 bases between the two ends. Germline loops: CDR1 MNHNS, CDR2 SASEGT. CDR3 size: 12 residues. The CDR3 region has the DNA TGTGCCAGCAGTGTACAGGCAAATGAGCAGTTCTTC. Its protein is CASSVQANEQFF.

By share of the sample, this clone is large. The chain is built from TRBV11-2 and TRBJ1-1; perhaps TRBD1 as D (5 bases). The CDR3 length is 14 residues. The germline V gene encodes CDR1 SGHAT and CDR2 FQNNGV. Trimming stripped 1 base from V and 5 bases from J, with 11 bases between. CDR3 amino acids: CASSLGGDMTEAFF. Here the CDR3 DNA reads TGTGCCAGCAGCTTAGGGGGGGATATGACTGAAGCTTTCTTT.

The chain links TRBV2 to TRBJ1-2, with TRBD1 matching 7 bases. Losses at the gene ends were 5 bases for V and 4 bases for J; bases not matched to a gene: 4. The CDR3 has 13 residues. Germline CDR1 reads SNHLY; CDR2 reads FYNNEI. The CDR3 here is CASSSGQSYGYTF. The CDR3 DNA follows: TGTGCCAGCAGTTCGGGACAGTCCTATGGCTACACCTTC. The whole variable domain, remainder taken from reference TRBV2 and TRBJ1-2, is EPEVTQTPSHQVTQMGQEVILRCVPISNHLYFYWYRQILGQKVEFLVSFYNNEISEKSEIFDDQFSVERPDGSNFTLKIRSTKLEDSAMYFCASSSGQSYGYTFGSGTRLTVV.

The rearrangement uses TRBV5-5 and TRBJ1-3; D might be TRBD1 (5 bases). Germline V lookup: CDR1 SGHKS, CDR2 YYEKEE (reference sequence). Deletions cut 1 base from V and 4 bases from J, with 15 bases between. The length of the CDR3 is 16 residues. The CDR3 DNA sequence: TGTGCCAGCAGCTTGTTATTGGCAGGGTTAGGAAACACCATATATTTT. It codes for CASSLLLAGLGNTIYF.

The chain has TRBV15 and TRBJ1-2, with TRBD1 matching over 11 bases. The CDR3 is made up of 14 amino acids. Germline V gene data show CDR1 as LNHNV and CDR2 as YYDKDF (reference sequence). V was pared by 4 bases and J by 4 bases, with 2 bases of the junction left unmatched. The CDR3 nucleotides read TGTGCCACCAGCACGGGACAGGGGGGCTATGGCTACACCTTC. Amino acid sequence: CATSTGQGGYGYTF.

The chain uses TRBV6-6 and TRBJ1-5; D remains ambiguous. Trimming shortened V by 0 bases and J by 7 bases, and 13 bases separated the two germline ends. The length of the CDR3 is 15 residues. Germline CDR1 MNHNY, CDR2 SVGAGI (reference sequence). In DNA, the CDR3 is TGTGCCAGCAGTTACTCAGGACGGAGGGCCCAGCCCCAGCATTTT. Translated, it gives CASSYSGRRAQPQHF.

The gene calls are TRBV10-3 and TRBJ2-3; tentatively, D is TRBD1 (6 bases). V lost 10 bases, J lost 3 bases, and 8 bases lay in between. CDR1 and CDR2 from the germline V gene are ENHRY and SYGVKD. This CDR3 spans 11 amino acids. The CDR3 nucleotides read TGTGCCACTGGACAGACAGATACGCAGTATTTT. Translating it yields CATGQTDTQYF.

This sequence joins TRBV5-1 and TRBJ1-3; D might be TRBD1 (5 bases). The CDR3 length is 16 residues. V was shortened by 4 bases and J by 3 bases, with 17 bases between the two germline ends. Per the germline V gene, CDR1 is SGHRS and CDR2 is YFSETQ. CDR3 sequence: CASSHPLWRGGNTIYF. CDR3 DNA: TGCGCCAGCAGCCACCCCCTCTGGAGGGGTGGAAACACCATATATTTT.

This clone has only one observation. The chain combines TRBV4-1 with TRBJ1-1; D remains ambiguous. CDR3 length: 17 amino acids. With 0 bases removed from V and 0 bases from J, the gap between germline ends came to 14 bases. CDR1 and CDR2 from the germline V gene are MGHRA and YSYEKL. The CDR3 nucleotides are TGCGCCAGCAGCCAAGACGTATACCGACGGCTGAACACTGAAGCTTTCTTT. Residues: CASSQDVYRRLNTEAFF.

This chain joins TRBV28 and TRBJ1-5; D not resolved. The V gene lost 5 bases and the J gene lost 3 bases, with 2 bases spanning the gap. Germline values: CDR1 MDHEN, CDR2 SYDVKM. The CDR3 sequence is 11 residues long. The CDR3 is CASSPNQPQHF. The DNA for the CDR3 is TGTGCCAGCAGTCCCAATCAGCCCCAGCATTTT.

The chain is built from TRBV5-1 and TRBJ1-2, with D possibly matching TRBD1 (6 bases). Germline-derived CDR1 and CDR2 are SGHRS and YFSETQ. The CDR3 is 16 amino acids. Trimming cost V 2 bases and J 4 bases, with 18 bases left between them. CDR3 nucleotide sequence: TGCGCCAGCAGCTTCTTTTACAGGGAGAGGGGCTATGGCTACACCTTC. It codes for CASSFFYRERGYGYTF.

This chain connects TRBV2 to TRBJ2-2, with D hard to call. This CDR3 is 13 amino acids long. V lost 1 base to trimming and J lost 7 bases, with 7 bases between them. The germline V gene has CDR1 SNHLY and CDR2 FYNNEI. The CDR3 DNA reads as TGTGCCAGCAGTGAAGGGGGTCACGGGGAGCTGTTTTTT. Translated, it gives CASSEGGHGELFF.

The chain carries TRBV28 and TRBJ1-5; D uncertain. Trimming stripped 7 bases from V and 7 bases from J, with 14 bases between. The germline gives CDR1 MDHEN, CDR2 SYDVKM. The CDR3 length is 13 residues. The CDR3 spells CASTRLWGQPQHF. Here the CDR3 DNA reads TGTGCCAGCACCCGGCTTTGGGGACAGCCCCAGCATTTT.

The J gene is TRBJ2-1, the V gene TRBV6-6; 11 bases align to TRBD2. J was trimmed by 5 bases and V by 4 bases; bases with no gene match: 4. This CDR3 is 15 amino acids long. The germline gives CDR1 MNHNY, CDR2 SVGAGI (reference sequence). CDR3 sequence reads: CASSWGTSGDNEQFF. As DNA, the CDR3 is TGTGCCAGCAGTTGGGGGACTAGCGGCGACAATGAGCAGTTCTTC.

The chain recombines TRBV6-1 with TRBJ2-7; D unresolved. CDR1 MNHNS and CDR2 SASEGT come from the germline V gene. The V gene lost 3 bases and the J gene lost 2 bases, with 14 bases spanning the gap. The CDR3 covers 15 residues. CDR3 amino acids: CASSDEHKGAYEQYF. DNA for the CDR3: TGTGCCAGCAGTGATGAGCATAAAGGAGCCTACGAGCAGTACTTC.

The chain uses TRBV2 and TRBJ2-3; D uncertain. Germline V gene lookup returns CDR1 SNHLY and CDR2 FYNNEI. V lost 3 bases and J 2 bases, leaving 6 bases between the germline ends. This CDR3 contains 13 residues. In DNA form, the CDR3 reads TGTGCCAGCAGTGAGGGGAACACAGATACGCAGTATTTT. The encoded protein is CASSEGNTDTQYF. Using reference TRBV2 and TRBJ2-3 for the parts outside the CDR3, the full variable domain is EPEVTQTPSHQVTQMGQEVILRCVPISNHLYFYWYRQILGQKVEFLVSFYNNEISEKSEIFDDQFSVERPDGSNFTLKIRSTKLEDSAMYFCASSEGNTDTQYFGPGTRLTVL.

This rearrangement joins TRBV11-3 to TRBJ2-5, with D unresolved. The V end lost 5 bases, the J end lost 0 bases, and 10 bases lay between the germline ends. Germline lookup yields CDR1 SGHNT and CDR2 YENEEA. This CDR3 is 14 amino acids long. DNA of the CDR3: TGTGCCAGCAGCCTCGGACCCGACCAAGAGACCCAGTACTTC. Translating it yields CASSLGPDQETQYF. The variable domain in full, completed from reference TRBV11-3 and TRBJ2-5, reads EAGVVQSPRYKIIEKKQPVAFWCNPISGHNTLYWYLQNLGQGPELLIRYENEEAVDDSQLPKDRFSAERLKGVDSTLKIQPAELGDSAVYLCASSLGPDQETQYFGPGTRLLVL.

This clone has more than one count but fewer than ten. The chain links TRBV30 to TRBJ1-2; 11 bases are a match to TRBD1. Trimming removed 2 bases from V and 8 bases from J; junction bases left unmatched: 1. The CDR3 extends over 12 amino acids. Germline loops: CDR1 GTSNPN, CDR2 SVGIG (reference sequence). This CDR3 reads CAWSRTGGGYTF. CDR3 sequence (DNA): TGTGCCTGGAGTCGGACAGGGGGCGGCTACACCTTC.

The CDR3 DNA reads TGTGCCAGCAGCTTAAGTCAACAGGGTCTTACCGGGGAGCTGTTTTTT. Translation gives CASSLSQQGLTGELFF. The V call is TRBV7-6, the J call TRBJ2-2; D is perhaps TRBD1 (6 bases). In germline, CDR1 is SGHVS, CDR2 FNYEAQ. Trimming removed 2 bases at V and 5 bases at J, with 15 bases between. The CDR3 runs to 16 residues.

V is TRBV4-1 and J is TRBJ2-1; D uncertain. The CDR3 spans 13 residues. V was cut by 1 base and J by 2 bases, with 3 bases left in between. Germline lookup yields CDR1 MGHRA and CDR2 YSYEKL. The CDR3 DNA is TGCGCCAGCAGCCAAGGAGCCTACAATGAGCAGTTCTTC. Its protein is CASSQGAYNEQFF.